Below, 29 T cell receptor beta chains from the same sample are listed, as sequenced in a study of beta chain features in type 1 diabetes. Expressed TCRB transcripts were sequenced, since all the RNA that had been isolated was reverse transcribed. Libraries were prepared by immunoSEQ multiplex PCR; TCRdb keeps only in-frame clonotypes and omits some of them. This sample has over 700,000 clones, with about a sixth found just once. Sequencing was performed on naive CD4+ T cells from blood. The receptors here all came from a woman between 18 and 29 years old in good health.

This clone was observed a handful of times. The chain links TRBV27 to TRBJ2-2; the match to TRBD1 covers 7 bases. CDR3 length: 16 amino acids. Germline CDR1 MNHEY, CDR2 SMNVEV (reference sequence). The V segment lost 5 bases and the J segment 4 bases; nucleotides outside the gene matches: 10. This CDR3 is CASSPADRVGTGELFF. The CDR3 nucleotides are TGTGCCAGCAGTCCCGCCGACAGGGTTGGCACCGGGGAGCTGTTTTTT.

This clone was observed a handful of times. CDR3 nucleotide sequence: TGTGCCAGCAGTAGACCCCTGGAGGGGGTCTATGGCTACACCTTC. Residues: CASSRPLEGVYGYTF. This chain joins TRBV6-6 and TRBJ1-2; D is possibly TRBD1 (6 bases). Deletions cut 5 bases from V and 4 bases from J, with 17 bases between. The CDR3 contains 15 residues. Germline CDR1 reads MNHNY; CDR2 reads SVGAGI (reference sequence).

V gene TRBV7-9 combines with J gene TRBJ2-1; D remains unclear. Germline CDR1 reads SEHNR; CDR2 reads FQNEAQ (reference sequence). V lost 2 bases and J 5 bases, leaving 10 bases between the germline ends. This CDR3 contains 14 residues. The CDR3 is CASSLFDGDNEQFF. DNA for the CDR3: TGTGCCAGCAGCTTATTCGACGGAGACAATGAGCAGTTCTTC.

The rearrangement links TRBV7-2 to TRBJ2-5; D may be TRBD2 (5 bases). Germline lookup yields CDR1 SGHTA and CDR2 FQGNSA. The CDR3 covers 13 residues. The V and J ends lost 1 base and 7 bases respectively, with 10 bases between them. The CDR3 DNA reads TGTGCCAGCAGCTTAGAACTAGACGGGACCCAGTACTTC. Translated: CASSLELDGTQYF.

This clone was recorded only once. CDR3 loop: CASSTQGTANIQYF. The CDR3 DNA is TGTGCCAGCAGCACACAAGGAACCGCAAACATTCAGTACTTC. This chain links TRBV9 with TRBJ2-4; no clear D. The V end lost 4 bases, the J end lost 6 bases, and 14 bases lay between the germline ends. The CDR3 sequence is 14 residues long. Germline V gives CDR1 SGDLS, CDR2 YYNGEE.

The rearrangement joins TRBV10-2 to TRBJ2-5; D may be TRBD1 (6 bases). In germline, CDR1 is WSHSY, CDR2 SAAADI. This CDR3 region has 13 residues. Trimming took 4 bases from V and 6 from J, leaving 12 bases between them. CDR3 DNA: TGCGCCAGCAGTGGAGACGACAGGAAGACCCAGTACTTC. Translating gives CASSGDDRKTQYF.

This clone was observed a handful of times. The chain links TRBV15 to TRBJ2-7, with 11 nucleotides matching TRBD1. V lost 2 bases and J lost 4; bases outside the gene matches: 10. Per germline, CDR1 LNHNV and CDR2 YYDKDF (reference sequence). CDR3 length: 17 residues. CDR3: CATSRSLGQGGGYEQYF. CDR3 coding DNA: TGTGCCACCAGCAGATCCCTGGGACAGGGGGGAGGATACGAGCAGTACTTC.

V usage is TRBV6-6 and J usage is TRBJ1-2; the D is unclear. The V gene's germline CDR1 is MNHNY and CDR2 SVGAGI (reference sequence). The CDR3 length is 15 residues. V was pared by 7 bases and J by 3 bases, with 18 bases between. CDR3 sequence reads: CASNSREGTYYGYTF. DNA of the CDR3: TGTGCCAGCAATTCCCGCGAGGGAACTTACTATGGCTACACCTTC.

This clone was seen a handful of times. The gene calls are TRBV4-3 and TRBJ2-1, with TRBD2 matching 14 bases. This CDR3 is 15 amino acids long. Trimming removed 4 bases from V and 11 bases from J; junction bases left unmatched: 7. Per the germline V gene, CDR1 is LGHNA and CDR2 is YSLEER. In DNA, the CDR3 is TGCGCCAGCAGCCGGGAGGGACTAGCGGGAGCGCAGCAGTTCTTC. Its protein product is CASSREGLAGAQQFF.

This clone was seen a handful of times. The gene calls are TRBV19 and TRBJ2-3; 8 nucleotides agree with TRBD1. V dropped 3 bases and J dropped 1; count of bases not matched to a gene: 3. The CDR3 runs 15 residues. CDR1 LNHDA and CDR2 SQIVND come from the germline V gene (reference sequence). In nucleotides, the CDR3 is TGTGCCAGTAGTATCGGGGGACAGGGCACAGATACGCAGTATTTT. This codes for CASSIGGQGTDTQYF.

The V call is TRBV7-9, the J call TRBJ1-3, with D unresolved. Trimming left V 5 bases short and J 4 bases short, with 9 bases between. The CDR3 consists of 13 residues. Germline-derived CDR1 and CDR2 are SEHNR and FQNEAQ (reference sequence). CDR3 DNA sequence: TGTGCCAGCAGCCACTTTGAGGGAAACACCATATATTTT. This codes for CASSHFEGNTIYF.

DNA for the CDR3: TGTGCCAGCAGATCCGGGACACCGAACACTGAAGCTTTCTTT. It is translated as CASRSGTPNTEAFF. This sequence joins TRBV28 and TRBJ1-1, with D tentatively TRBD1 (6 bases). The CDR3 is 14 amino acids. Per the germline V gene, CDR1 is MDHEN and CDR2 is SYDVKM. V shed 6 bases and J shed 1 base, with 12 bases lying between them.

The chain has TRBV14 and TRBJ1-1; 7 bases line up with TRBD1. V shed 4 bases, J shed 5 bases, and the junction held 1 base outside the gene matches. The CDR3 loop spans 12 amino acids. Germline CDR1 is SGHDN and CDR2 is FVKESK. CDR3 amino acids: CASSRQGTEAFF. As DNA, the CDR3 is TGTGCCAGCAGCCGACAGGGTACTGAAGCTTTCTTT.

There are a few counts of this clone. This chain's CDR3 is CATSSYDASTDTQYF. The CDR3 bases are TGTGCCACCAGCAGTTACGATGCAAGCACAGATACGCAGTATTTT. This chain joins TRBV15 and TRBJ2-3; D ambiguous. There are 15 residues in the CDR3. Germline assignment: CDR1 LNHNV and CDR2 YYDKDF (reference sequence). The V end was cut by 3 bases, the J end by 0 bases, with 10 bases between.

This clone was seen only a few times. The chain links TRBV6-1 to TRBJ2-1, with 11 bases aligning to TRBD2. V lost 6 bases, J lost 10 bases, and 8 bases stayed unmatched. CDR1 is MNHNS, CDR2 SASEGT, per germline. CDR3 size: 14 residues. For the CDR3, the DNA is TGTGCCAGCAGGGGGACTAGCGGCTCCGGGGAGCAGTTCTTC. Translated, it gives CASRGTSGSGEQFF.

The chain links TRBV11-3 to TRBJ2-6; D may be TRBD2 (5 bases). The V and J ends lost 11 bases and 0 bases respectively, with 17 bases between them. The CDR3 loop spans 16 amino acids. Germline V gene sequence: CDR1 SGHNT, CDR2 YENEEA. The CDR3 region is CARGSPSVSGANVLTF. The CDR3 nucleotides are TGTGCCCGAGGGTCGCCGTCAGTCTCTGGGGCCAACGTCCTGACTTTC.

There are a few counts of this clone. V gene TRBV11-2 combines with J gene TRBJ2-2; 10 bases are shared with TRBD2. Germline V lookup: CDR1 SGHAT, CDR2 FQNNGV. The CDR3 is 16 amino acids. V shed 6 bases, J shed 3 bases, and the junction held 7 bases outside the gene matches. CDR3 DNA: TGTGCCAGCAGATCCGGGACTAGCGCCTACACCGGGGAGCTGTTTTTT. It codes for CASRSGTSAYTGELFF.

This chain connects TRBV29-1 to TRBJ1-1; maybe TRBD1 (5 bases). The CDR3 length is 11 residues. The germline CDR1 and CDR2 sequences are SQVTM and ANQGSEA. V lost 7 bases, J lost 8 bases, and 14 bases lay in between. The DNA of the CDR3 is TGCAGCGCTCAGGGCCTTGCAGAAGCTTTCTTT. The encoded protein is CSAQGLAEAFF.

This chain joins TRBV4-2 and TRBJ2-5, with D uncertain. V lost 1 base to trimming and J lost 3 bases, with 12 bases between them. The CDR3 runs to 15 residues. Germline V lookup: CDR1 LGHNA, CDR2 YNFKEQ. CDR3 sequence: CASSQVYSLEETQYF. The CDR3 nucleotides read TGTGCCAGCAGCCAAGTGTATAGTCTGGAAGAGACCCAGTACTTC.

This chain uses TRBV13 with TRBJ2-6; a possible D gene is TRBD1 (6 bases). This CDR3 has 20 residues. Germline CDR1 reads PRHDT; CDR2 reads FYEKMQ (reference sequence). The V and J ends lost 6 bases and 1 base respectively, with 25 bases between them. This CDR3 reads CASRPPSRQAKLSGANVLTF. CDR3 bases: TGTGCCAGCAGGCCACCGTCTCGACAGGCTAAACTTTCTGGGGCCAACGTCCTGACTTTC.

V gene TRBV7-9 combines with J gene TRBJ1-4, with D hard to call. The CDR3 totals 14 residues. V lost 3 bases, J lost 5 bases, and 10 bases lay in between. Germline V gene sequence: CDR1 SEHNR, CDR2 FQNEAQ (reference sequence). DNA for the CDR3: TGTGCCAGCAGCTTTTTGGCCGACAATGAAAAACTGTTTTTT. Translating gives CASSFLADNEKLFF.

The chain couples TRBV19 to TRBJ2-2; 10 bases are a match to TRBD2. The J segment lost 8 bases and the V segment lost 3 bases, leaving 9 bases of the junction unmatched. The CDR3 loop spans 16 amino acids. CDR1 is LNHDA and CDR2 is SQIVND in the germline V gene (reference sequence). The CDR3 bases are TGTGCCAGTAGTATGGAGAGCGGGAGGGCCCAAGGGGAGCTGTTTTTT. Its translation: CASSMESGRAQGELFF.

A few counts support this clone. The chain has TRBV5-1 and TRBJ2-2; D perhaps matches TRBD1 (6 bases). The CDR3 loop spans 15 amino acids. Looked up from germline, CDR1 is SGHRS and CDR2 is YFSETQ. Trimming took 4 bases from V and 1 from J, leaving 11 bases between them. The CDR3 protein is CASSPGQMNTGELFF. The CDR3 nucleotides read TGCGCCAGCAGCCCCGGACAGATGAACACCGGGGAGCTGTTTTTT.

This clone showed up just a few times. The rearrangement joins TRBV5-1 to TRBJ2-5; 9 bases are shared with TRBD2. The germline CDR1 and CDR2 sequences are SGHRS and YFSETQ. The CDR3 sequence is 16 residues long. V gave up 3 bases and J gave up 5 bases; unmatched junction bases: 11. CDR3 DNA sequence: TGCGCCAGCAGCTCCCTGGCGGGAGGGCCCTCGGAGACCCAGTACTTC. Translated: CASSSLAGGPSETQYF.

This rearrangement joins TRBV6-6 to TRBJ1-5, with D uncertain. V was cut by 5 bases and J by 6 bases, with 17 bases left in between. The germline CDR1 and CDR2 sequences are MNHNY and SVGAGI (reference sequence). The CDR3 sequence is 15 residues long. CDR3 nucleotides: TGTGCCAGCAGTGAGGCCGGAGCCAACGGTCAGCCCCAGCATTTT. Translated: CASSEAGANGQPQHF.

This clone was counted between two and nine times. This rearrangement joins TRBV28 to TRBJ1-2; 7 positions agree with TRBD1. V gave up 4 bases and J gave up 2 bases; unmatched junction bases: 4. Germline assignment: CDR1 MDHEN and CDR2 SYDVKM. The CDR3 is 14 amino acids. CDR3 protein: CASSSATGNYGYTF. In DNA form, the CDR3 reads TGTGCCAGCAGTTCCGCGACAGGGAACTATGGCTACACCTTC.

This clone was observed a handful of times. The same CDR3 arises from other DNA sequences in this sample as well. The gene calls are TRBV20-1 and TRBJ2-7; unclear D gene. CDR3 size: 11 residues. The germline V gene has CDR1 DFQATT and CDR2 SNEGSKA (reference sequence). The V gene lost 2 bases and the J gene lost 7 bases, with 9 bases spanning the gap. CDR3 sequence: CSARLGFEQYF. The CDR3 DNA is TGCAGTGCTAGACTAGGGTTTGAGCAGTACTTC.

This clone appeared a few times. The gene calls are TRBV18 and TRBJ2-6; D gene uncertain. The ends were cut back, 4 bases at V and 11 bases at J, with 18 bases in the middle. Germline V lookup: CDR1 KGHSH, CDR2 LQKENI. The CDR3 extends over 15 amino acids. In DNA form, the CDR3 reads TGTGCCAGCTCACGTTTCGTGTCGGATAGAGACGTCCTGACTTTC. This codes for CASSRFVSDRDVLTF.

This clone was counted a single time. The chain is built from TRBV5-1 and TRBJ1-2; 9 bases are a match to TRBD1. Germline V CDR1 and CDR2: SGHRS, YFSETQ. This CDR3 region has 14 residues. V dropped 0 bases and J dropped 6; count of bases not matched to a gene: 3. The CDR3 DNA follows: TGCGCCAGCAGCTTGGGGGACAGGGTGGATGGCTACACCTTC. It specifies CASSLGDRVDGYTF.